This is a list of T cell receptor beta chains from one sample in a study of T cell responses to AZD1222 COVID-19 vaccine. Clones were sequenced by immunoSEQ multiplex PCR, and TCRdb holds only the in-frame ones, with some missing. Of some 100,000 clones detected, approximately 87% appear once; the ten largest clones hold roughly an eighth. The sample was peripheral blood, taken on day 0 of AZD1222 vaccination. The receptors here all came from an adult in good health. Each CDR3 is given with its conserved first and last residue. The order of the fields is D gene, clone size, CDR3 length, J gene, V gene, CDR3 DNA, CDR3 protein. A D gene is named only where the DNA matches it firmly. Size values are once, few and many counts, or a class for expanded clones, and some rows have none.

>NA|NA|16|TRBJ2-2|TRBV3-1/TRBV3-2
TGTGCCCGCAGCCGCGGGGGAGGGGGGAACACCGGGGAGCTGTTTTTT
CARSRGGGGNTGELFF
>NA|NA|13|TRBJ2-7|TRBV28
TGTGCCAGTCTTTCGGCTGTCTCCTACGAGCAGTACTTC
CASLSAVSYEQYF
>NA|once|16|TRBJ1-6|TRBV18
TGTGCCAGCTCACCAACGGGGAGCTCCTATAATTCACCCCTCCACTTT
CASSPTGSSYNSPLHF
>TRBD1|NA|13|TRBJ1-2|TRBV19
TGTGCCAGTAGTCCCGGGACAGGATATGGCTACACCTTC
CASSPGTGYGYTF
>NA|NA|13|TRBJ2-7|TRBV7-2
TGTGCCAGCAGCTTAAAAGGGGGCTACGAGCAGTACTTC
CASSLKGGYEQYF
>NA|NA|15|TRBJ1-1|TRBV14
TGTGCCAGCAGCCGTCAGGTGGGGGTAACGGGTGAAGCTTTCTTT
CASSRQVGVTGEAFF
>NA|NA|16|TRBJ2-1|TRBV27
TGTGCCAGCAGTCCACTGGGTAGCGGACACTACAATGAGCAGTTCTTC
CASSPLGSGHYNEQFF
>TRBD1|once|16|TRBJ2-5|TRBV7-3
TGTGCCAGCAGCTACCAAGGGACAGGGGGCATAGAGACCCAGTACTTC
CASSYQGTGGIETQYF
>TRBD1|once|14|TRBJ2-2|TRBV7-2
TGTGCCGGCCGGGGGGACAGGGAGCGAGGGGAGCTGTTTTTT
CAGRGDRERGELFF
>NA|NA|13|TRBJ1-5|TRBV4-2
TGTGCCAGCAGCCAAGCCTTAAATCAGCCCCAGCATTTT
CASSQALNQPQHF
>NA|few|13|TRBJ2-1|TRBV5-4
TGTGCCAGCAGCTCGGGCCGGGTGATTGAGCAGTTCTTC
CASSSGRVIEQFF
>NA|NA|15|TRBJ2-7|TRBV6-1
TGTGCCAACAGTGACGTGGGGTCGGTTTTGTACGAGCAGTACTTC
CANSDVGSVLYEQYF
>NA|NA|13|TRBJ1-2|TRBV12-5
TGTGCTAGTGGTCAAGACGGGACCTATGGCTACACCTTC
CASGQDGTYGYTF
>NA|NA|14|TRBJ2-2|TRBV10-3
TGTGCCATCAGTGTTGGGGATGTCACCGGGGAGCTGTTTTTT
CAISVGDVTGELFF
>TRBD1|NA|16|TRBJ2-2|TRBV5-1
TGCGCCAGCAGCTTGGGGACAGGGGGATCCACCGGGGAGCTGTTTTTT
CASSLGTGGSTGELFF
>TRBD1|NA|13|TRBJ2-1|TRBV5-1
TGCGCCAGCCGACAGGGGGCCTTTAATGAGCAGTTCTTC
CASRQGAFNEQFF
>NA|few|13|TRBJ1-3|TRBV3-1/TRBV3-2
TGTGCCAGCAGCCTGAACTCTGGAAACACCATATATTTT
CASSLNSGNTIYF
>NA|NA|15|TRBJ2-3|TRBV4-2
TGTGCCAGCAGCCGACAGAACCAGGGCACAGATACGCAGTATTTT
CASSRQNQGTDTQYF
>TRBD2|NA|14|TRBJ2-7|TRBV28
TGTGCCACTGGGACTAGCGGGTTGTCCTACGAGCAGTACTTC
CATGTSGLSYEQYF
>NA|NA|15|TRBJ1-6|TRBV9
TGTGCCAGCAGCGCCACAGGGATCTATAATTCACCCCTCCACTTT
CASSATGIYNSPLHF
>NA|NA|19|TRBJ2-5|TRBV3-1/TRBV3-2
TGTGCCAGCAGCCAGAAGAGGAAGCGGTCCCCGGAGCATCGAGAGACCCAGTACTTC
CASSQKRKRSPEHRETQYF
>TRBD2|NA|16|TRBJ2-3|TRBV5-1
TGCGCCAGCAGCACCAACCCTAGCGGGGACACAGATACGCAGTATTTT
CASSTNPSGDTDTQYF
>NA|NA|16|TRBJ2-2|TRBV5-4
TGTGCCAGCAGCTCCCCAGCGGTCGCGAACACCGGGGAGCTGTTTTTT
CASSSPAVANTGELFF
>NA|NA|15|TRBJ2-7|TRBV30
TGTGCCTGGAGCGGTCTGACGGGCGGTTCTGGCGAGCAGTACTTC
CAWSGLTGGSGEQYF
>NA|NA|14|TRBJ1-2|TRBV2
TGTGCCAGCAGGAGGGGGACGCAGGACTATGGCTACACCTTC
CASRRGTQDYGYTF
>NA|NA|14|TRBJ2-7|TRBV21-1
TGTGCCAGCAGCAAAGCGAGACAGACTTACGAGCAGTACTTC
CASSKARQTYEQYF
>NA|NA|15|TRBJ1-2|TRBV28
TGTGCCAGCAGTTTATTGGGGGGCAGGAGCTATGGCTACACCTTC
CASSLLGGRSYGYTF
>NA|once|18|TRBJ2-1|TRBV12-2
TGTGCAAGTCGCTTAGGGGAGGTTTTCCGGAGCTCCTACAATGAGCAGTTCTTC
CASRLGEVFRSSYNEQFF
>NA|NA|15|TRBJ1-3|TRBV10-3
TGTGCCATCAGTGAGTCGATGTACGGTGGAAACACCATATATTTT
CAISESMYGGNTIYF
>TRBD1|NA|15|TRBJ2-7|TRBV6-2/TRBV6-3
TGTGCCAGCAGTTATTCCGGGACAGCCTCCTACGAGCAGTACTTC
CASSYSGTASYEQYF
>NA|NA|17|TRBJ2-2|TRBV19
TGTGCCAGTAGTACCCGCCTGCGGGTCGTGAACACCGGGGAGCTGTTTTTT
CASSTRLRVVNTGELFF
>NA|NA|13|TRBJ1-1|TRBV10-3
TGTGCCATCAGTGAGATGGAGAACACTGAAGCTTTCTTT
CAISEMENTEAFF
>NA|once|14|TRBJ1-1|TRBV4-3
TGCGCCAGCAGCCAAGAAGGCAGGGCAGCTGAAGCTTTCTTT
CASSQEGRAAEAFF
>NA|few|14|TRBJ1-5|TRBV6-6
TGTGCCAGCACCTCCCCCGGGCTCAATCAGCCCCAGCATTTT
CASTSPGLNQPQHF
>TRBD2|NA|14|TRBJ2-3|TRBV5-1
TGCGCCAGCAGCACGGGAGGTGGCACAGATACGCAGTATTTT
CASSTGGGTDTQYF
>NA|NA|15|TRBJ2-7|TRBV28
TGTGCCAGCAGTCGCCCTTGGGTGGGGGCGGGCGAGCAGTACTTC
CASSRPWVGAGEQYF